The 5 T cell receptor beta chains below were found in one sample sequenced in a study of identical twins' blood T cells. MiXCR, applied by TCRdb to the 5' RACE reads, yields one record per CDR3 protein. The top ten hold about 6% of the sample, which has 350,000 to 400,000 distinct CDR3 sequences, over 25% seen once. The material sequenced was PBMCs. The receptors come from a woman aged 18-49 years in good health.

This clonotype was recorded once. V and J are TRBV6-6 and TRBJ1-1; D remains ambiguous. Germline loops: CDR1 MNHNY, CDR2 SVGAGI (reference sequence). The V end was cut by 6 bases, the J end by 4 bases, with 18 bases between. The CDR3 sequence is 15 residues long. In nucleotides, the CDR3 is TGTGCCAGCAGCGAGGGCTCCTGGAGTTTCACTGAAGCTTTCTTT. It codes for CASSEGSWSFTEAFF.

V gene TRBV2 combines with J gene TRBJ2-2, with unresolved D. Trimming stripped 9 bases from V and 5 bases from J, with 13 bases between. This CDR3 spans 13 amino acids. In germline, CDR1 is SNHLY, CDR2 FYNNEI. CDR3 coding DNA: TGTGCCAGTAGAGATGACTTGACCGGGGAGCTGTTTTTT. Protein product: CASRDDLTGELFF.

In its sample, this clonotype was seen many times. The V call is TRBV11-2, the J call TRBJ1-1; D not resolved. This CDR3 is 14 amino acids long. V shed 1 base and J shed 6 bases, with 12 bases lying between them. Germline V gene data show CDR1 as SGHAT and CDR2 as FQNNGV. CDR3 sequence (DNA): TGTGCCAGCAGCTTAGGAGTGTGGACGCCTGAAGCTTTCTTT. Its protein product is CASSLGVWTPEAFF.

This chain links TRBV30 with TRBJ2-1, with D perhaps TRBD1 (6 bases). The CDR3 covers 14 residues. Between the trimmed V and J ends, which lost 3 bases and 3 bases, there was a span of 12 bases. The germline CDR1 and CDR2 sequences are GTSNPN and SVGIG (reference sequence). The CDR3 region is CAWSAGVFYNEQFF. CDR3 nucleotides: TGTGCCTGGAGCGCAGGGGTCTTCTACAATGAGCAGTTCTTC.

This clonotype was counted between two and nine times. This chain uses TRBV11-2 with TRBJ1-3; D gene uncertain. CDR1 is SGHAT, CDR2 FQNNGV, per germline. The CDR3 extends over 15 amino acids. V was shortened by 5 bases and J by 0 bases, with 11 bases between the two germline ends. The CDR3 sequence: CASSRTLYSGNTIYF. Written as DNA, the CDR3 is TGTGCCAGCAGCCGCACCTTGTACTCTGGAAACACCATATATTTT.